The T cell receptor (beta chain) under discussion was sequenced for a study of blood T cell repertoires in COVID-19. J was trimmed by 2 bases and V by 2 bases; bases with no gene match: 5. CDR1 is GTSNPN and CDR2 is SVGIG in the germline V gene (reference sequence). The CDR3 is 14 residues long. Sequenced by immunoSEQ multiplex PCR; TCRdb stores in-frame clones only, minus some. The data show 220,000 or so clones, with around 90% seen just once and about 15% held by the top ten. Allocation to cohorts depended on clinical history reported by the participants. The clonotype originates from a woman between 45 and 60 years old with acute COVID-19. Sample: PBMCs or T cells enriched from blood (not recorded which). V gene TRBV30 combines with J gene TRBJ2-7; 8 positions agree with TRBD1. CDR3 sequence reads: CAWSPDRAPYEQYF. The CDR3 DNA sequence: TGTGCCTGGAGTCCGGACAGGGCTCCCTACGAGCAGTACTTC.